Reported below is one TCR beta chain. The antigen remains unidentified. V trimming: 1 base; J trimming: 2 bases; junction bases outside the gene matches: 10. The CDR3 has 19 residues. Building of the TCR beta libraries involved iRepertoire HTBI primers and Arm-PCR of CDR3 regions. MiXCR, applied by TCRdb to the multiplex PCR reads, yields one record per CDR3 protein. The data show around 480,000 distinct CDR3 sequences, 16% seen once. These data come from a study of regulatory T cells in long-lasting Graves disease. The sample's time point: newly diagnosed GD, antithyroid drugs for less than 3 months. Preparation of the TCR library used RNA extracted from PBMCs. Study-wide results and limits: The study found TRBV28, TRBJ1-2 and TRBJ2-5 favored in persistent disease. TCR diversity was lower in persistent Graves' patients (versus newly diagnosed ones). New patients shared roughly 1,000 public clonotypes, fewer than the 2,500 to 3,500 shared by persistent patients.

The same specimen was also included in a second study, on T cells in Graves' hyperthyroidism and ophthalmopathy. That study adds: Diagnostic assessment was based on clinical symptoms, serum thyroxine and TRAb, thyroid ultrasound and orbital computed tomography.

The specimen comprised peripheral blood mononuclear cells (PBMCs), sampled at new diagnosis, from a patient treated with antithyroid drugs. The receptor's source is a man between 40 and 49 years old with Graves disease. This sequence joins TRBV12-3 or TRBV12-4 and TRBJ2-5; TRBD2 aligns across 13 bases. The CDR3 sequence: CASSLGLAGGFKGQETQYF. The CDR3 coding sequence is TGTGCCAGCAGTTTAGGACTAGCGGGAGGATTTAAAGGGCAAGAGACCCAGTACTTC.